Reported below is one T cell receptor (beta chain). Germline values: CDR1 SGHRS, CDR2 YFSETQ. This CDR3 comprises 15 residues. The ends lost 4 bases at V and 9 bases at J; junction bases unmatched: 11. Using immunoSEQ multiplex PCR, the repertoire was profiled, and TCRdb retains in-frame clones only, with some absent. Of approximately 170,000 clones in the sample, approximately 90% were seen once. The data were obtained in a study of blood T cell repertoires in COVID-19. This receptor was obtained from a woman over 75 in a cohort sampled during active or convalescent COVID-19. The chain carries TRBV5-1 and TRBJ2-1, with 9 bases fitting TRBD1. The sequenced sample consisted of peripheral blood. This CDR3 reads CASSMGTGTGSEQFF. The CDR3 DNA is TGCGCCAGCAGCATGGGAACCGGGACAGGGAGTGAGCAGTTCTTC.